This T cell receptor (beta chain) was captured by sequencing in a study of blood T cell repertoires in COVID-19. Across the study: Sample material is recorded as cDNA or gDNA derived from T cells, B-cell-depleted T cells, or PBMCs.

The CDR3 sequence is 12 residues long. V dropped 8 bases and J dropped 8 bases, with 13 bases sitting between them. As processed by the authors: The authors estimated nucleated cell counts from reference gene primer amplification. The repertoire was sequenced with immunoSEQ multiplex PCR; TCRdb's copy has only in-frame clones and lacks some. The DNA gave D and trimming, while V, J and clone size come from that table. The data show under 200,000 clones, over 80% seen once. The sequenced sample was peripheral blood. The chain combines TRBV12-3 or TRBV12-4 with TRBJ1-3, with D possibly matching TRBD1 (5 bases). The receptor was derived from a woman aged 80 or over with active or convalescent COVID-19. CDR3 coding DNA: TGTGCCAGCGGAGCCTGGGGGGACACCATATATTTT. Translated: CASGAWGDTIYF.